This TCR beta chain comes out of a study of T cells after yellow fever vaccination. This clonotype was picked up a small number of times. Its antigen is unidentified. Conversion of TCR transcripts into cDNA relied on 5'RACE template switching, which added a universal primer site and UMIs. MiXCR was run by TCRdb on the 5' RACE reads, yielding one entry per CDR3 protein. Of 350,000 to 450,000 distinct CDR3 sequences detected, 6.2% appear once; the ten largest clones hold roughly 15%. After removal of 0 bases from V and 11 bases from J, the junction contained 15 bases not matched to a gene. The CDR3 sequence is 16 residues long. Germline values: CDR1 LGHNA, CDR2 YSLEER. Study-level findings and limits: The study re-detected most primary-vaccination clones after the booster (roughly 96% CD4, almost 90% CD8). Weaker, the secondary response had a peak occurring faster, on day 5 versus 15.

The clonotype originates from a man aged 25 to 45 who received the YFV17D yellow fever vaccine. Material: PBMCs, obtained 5 days after the yellow fever booster vaccination. The J gene is TRBJ1-1, the V gene TRBV4-3, with TRBD1 matching 7 bases. CDR3 region: CASSQDLLQGGFYAFF. The CDR3 DNA follows: TGCGCCAGCAGCCAAGATCTTTTGCAGGGGGGGTTTTACGCTTTCTTT.